This passage covers 3 T cell receptor beta chains from one sample sequenced in a study of technical replicates of blood from a few donors. Clones were read by immunoSEQ multiplex PCR, and TCRdb kept only the in-frame ones, dropping some. The data contain fewer than 100,000 clones, approximately 96% of them singletons. The sample was T cells isolated from PBMCs. These receptors came from a human donor in good health.

This clone was detected a few times. The chain uses TRBV30 and TRBJ1-3, with D perhaps matching TRBD1 (5 bases). The CDR3 length is 14 residues. Germline V gene data show CDR1 as GTSNPN and CDR2 as SVGIG (reference sequence). V was trimmed by 4 bases and J by 0 bases, leaving 10 bases between them. CDR3 bases: TGTGCCTGGACGCAGGGAATCTCTGGAAACACCATATATTTT. Translating it yields CAWTQGISGNTIYF. Based on the CDR3 plus reference TRBV30 and TRBJ1-3, the full variable domain is SQTIHQWPATLVQPVGSPLSLECTVEGTSNPNLYWYRQAAGRGLQLLFYSVGIGQISSEVPQNLSASRPQDRQFILSSKKLLLSDSGFYLCAWTQGISGNTIYFGEGSWLTVV.

The V gene is TRBV6-5, the J gene TRBJ1-1; no clear D. Per the germline V gene, CDR1 is MNHEY and CDR2 is SVGAGI. Trimming shortened V by 0 bases and J by 7 bases, and 12 bases separated the two germline ends. This CDR3 spans 14 amino acids. The CDR3 loop is CASSYSRELGEAFF. The CDR3 DNA reads TGTGCCAGCAGTTACTCGCGGGAGCTAGGTGAAGCTTTCTTT.

The chain carries TRBV5-4 and TRBJ2-7; D perhaps matches TRBD1 (6 bases). The length of the CDR3 is 14 residues. CDR1 and CDR2 (germline): SGHNT, YYREEE (reference sequence). V shed 4 bases and J shed 2 bases, with 13 bases lying between them. The CDR3 loop is CASSVQGLAYEQYF. The CDR3 bases are TGTGCCAGCAGCGTTCAGGGGCTCGCCTACGAGCAGTACTTC.